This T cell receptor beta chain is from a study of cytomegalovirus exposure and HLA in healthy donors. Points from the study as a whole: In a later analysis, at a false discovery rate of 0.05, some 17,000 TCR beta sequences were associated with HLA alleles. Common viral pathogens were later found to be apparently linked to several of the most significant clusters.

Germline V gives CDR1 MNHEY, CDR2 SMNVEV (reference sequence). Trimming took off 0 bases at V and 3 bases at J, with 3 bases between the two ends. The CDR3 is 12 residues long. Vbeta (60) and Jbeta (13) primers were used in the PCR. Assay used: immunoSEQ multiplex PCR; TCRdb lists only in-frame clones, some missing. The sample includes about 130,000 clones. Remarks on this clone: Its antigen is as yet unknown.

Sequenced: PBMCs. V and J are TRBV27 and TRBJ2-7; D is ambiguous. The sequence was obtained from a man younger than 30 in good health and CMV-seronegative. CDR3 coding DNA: TGTGCCAGCAGTTTATCGCGCTACGAGCAGTACTTC. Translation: CASSLSRYEQYF.